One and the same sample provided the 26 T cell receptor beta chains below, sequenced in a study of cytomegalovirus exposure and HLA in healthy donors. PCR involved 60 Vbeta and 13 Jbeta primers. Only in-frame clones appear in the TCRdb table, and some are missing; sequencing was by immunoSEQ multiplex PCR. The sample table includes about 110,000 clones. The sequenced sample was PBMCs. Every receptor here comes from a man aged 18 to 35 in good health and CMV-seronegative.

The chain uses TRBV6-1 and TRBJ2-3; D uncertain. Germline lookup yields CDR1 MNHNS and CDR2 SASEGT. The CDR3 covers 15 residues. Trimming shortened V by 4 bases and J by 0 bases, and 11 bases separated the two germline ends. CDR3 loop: CASSGVRRSTDTQYF. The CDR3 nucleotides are TGTGCCAGCAGTGGCGTACGGAGAAGCACAGATACGCAGTATTTT.

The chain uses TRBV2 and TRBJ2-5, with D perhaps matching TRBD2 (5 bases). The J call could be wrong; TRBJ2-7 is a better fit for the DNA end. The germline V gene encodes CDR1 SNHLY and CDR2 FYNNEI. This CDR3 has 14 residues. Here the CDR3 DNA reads TGTGCCAGCACGACGGGATATACGAGGAACGAGCAGTACTTC. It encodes CASTTGYTRNEQYF.

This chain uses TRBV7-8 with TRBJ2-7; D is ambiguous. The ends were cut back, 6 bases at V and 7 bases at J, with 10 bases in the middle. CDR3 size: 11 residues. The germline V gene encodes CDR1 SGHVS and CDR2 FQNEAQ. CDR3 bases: TGTGCCAGCAGGCTAAGCGTTGAGCAGTACTTC. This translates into CASRLSVEQYF.

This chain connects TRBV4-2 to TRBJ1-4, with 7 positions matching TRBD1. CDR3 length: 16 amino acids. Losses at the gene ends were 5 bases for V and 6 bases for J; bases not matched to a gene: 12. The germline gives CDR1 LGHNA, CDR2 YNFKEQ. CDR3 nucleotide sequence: TGTGCCAGCAGCGCAAACCCCAGGACAGGCCATGAAAAACTGTTTTTT. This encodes CASSANPRTGHEKLFF.

The CDR3 nucleotides are TGCGCCAGCAGCCCCACCGGGACAGGGGAGGATGATACGCAGTATTTT. This codes for CASSPTGTGEDDTQYF. The chain employs TRBV10-1 and TRBJ2-3, with 10 bases fitting TRBD1. Germline CDR1 and CDR2: WNHNN and SYGVQD (reference sequence). V lost 6 bases to trimming and J lost 6 bases; unmatched junction nucleotides: 12. This CDR3 has 16 residues.

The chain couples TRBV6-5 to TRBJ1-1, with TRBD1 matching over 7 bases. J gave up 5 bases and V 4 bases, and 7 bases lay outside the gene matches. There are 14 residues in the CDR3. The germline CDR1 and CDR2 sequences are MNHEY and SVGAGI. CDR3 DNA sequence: TGTGCCAGCAGTTTCGACAGGGAGAGAACTGAAGCTTTCTTT. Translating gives CASSFDRERTEAFF.

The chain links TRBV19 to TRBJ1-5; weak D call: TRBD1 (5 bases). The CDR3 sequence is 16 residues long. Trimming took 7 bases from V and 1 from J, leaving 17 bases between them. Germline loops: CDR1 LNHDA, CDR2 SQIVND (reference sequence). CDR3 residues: CASKGWNLGSNQPQHF. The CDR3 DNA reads TGTGCCAGTAAGGGGTGGAACTTAGGAAGCAATCAGCCCCAGCATTTT.

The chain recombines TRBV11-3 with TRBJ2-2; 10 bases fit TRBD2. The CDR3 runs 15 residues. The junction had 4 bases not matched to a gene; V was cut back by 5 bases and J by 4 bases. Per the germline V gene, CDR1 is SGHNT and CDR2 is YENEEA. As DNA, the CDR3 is TGTGCCAGCAGCCCCTTAGCGGGGGGCACCGGGGAGCTGTTTTTT. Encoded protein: CASSPLAGGTGELFF.

In nucleotides, the CDR3 is TGTGCCAGCAGTCTGACAGGAGATCAGCCCCAGCATTTT. The encoded protein is CASSLTGDQPQHF. The chain uses TRBV28 and TRBJ1-5; possible D gene TRBD1, 6 bases. The V and J ends lost 5 bases and 5 bases respectively, with 10 bases between them. In germline, CDR1 is MDHEN, CDR2 SYDVKM. The CDR3 covers 13 residues.

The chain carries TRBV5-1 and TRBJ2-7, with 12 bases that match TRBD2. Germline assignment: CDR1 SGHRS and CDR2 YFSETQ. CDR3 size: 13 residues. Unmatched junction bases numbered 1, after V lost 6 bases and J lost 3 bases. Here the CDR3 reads CASTTSGSYEQYF. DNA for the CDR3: TGCGCCAGCACGACTAGCGGGAGCTACGAGCAGTACTTC. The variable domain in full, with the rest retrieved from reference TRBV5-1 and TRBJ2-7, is KAGVTQTPRYLIKTRGQQVTLSCSPISGHRSVSWYQQTPGQGLQFLFEYFSETQRNKGNFPGRFSGRQFSNSRSEMNVSTLELGDSALYLCASTTSGSYEQYFGPGTRLTVT.

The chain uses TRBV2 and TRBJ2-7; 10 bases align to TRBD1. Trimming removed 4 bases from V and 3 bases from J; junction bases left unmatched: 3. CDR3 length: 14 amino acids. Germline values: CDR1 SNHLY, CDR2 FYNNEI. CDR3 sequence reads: CASSGGQGYYEQYF. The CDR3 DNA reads TGTGCCAGCAGTGGGGGACAGGGGTACTACGAGCAGTACTTC.

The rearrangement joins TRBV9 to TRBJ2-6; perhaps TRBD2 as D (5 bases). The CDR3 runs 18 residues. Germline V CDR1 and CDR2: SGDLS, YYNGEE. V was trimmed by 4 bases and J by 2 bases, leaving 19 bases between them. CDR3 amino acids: CASSSRGKGITGANVLTF. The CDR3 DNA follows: TGTGCCAGCAGCTCCCGAGGGAAAGGGATCACTGGGGCCAACGTCCTGACTTTC.

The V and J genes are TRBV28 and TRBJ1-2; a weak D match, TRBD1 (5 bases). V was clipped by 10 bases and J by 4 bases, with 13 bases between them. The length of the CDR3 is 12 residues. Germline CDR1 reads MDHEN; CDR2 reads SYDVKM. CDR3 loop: CAILTGFYGYTF. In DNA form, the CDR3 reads TGTGCCATCCTTACAGGTTTCTATGGCTACACCTTC.

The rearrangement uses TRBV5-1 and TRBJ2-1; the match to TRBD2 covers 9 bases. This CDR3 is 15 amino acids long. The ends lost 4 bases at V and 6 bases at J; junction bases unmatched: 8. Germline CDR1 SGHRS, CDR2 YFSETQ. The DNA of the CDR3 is TGCGCCAGCAGCCTCAGCGGGGGGCCATTCAATGAGCAGTTCTTC. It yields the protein CASSLSGGPFNEQFF.

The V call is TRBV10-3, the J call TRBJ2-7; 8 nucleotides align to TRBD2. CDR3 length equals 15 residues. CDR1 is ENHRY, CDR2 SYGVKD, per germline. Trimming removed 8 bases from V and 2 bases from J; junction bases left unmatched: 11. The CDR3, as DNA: TGTGCCATCCGAGTACTAGCGGAGAATACCTACGAGCAGTACTTC. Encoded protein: CAIRVLAENTYEQYF.

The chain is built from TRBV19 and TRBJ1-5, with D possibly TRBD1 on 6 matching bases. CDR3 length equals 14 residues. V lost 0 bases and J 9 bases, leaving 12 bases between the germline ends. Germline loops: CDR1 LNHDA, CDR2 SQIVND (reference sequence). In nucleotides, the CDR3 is TGTGCCAGTAGTATAGAGTCAGGGGTATGGCCCCAGCATTTT. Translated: CASSIESGVWPQHF.

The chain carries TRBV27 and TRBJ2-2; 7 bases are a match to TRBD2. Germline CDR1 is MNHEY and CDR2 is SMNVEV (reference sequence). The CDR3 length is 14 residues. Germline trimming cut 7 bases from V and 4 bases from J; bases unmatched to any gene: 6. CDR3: CASKWTGGTGELFF. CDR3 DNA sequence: TGTGCCAGCAAATGGACGGGGGGCACCGGGGAGCTGTTTTTT.

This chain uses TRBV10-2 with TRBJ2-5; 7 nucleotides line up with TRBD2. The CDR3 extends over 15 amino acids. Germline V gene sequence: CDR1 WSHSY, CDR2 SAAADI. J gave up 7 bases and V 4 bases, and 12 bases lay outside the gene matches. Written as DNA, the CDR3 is TGCGCCAGCAGTGCCCCAAAGCGGGGCCAGGGGACCCAGTACTTC. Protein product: CASSAPKRGQGTQYF.

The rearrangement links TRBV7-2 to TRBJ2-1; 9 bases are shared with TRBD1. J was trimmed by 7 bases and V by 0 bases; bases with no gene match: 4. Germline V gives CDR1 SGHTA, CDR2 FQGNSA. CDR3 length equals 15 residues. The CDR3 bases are TGTGCCAGCAGCTTAGCGAGGACAGGGGTGAATGAGCAGTTCTTC. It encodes CASSLARTGVNEQFF.

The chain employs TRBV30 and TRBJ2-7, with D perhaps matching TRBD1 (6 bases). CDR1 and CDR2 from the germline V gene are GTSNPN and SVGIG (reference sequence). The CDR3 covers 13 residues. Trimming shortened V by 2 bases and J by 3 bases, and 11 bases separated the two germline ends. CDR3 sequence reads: CAWSWEQGYEQYF. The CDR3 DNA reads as TGTGCCTGGAGTTGGGAACAGGGCTACGAGCAGTACTTC.

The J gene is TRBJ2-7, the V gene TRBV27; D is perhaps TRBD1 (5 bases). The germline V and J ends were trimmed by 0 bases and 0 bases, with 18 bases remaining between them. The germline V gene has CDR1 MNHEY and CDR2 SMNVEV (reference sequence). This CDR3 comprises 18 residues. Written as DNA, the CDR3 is TGTGCCAGCAGTTTATCAGGCAGGGATTCCCCCAGCTCCTACGAGCAGTACTTC. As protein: CASSLSGRDSPSSYEQYF.

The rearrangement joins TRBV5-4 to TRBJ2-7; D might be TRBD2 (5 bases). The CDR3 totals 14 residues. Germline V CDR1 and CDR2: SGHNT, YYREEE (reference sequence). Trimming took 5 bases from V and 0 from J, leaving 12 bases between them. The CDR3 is CASSDDRGSYEQYF. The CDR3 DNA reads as TGTGCCAGCAGTGATGACCGGGGCTCCTACGAGCAGTACTTC.

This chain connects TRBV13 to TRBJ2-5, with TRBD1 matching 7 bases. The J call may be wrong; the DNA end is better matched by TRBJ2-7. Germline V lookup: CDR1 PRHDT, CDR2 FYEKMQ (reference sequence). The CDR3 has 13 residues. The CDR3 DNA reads TGTGCCAGCACCGACAACAGGGGCAACGAGCAGTACTTC. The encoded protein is CASTDNRGNEQYF.

CDR3 coding DNA: TGTGCCACCAGGACTAGCGGGGCTCTCCAAGAGACCCAGTACTTC. As protein: CATRTSGALQETQYF. J is TRBJ2-5 and V is TRBV10-3; 12 nucleotides agree with TRBD2. Germline CDR1 and CDR2: ENHRY and SYGVKD. Trimming took 10 bases from V and 1 from J; bases not matched to a gene: 7. The CDR3 is made up of 15 amino acids.

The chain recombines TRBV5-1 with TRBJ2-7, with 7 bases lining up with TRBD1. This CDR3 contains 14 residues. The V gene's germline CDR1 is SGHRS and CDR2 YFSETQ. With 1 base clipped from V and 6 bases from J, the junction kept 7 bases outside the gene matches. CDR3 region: CASSLRGQSPEQYF. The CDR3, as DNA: TGCGCCAGCAGCTTGCGGGGACAGTCCCCCGAGCAGTACTTC.

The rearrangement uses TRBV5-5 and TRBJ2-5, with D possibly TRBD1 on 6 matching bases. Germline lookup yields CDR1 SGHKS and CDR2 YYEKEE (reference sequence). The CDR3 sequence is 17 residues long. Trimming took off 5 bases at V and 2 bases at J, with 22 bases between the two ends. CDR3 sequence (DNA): TGTGCCAGCAGTACAGGGCCCGCGAGGGGGATACAAGAGACCCAGTACTTC. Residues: CASSTGPARGIQETQYF.